Below, 32 T cell receptor beta chains from the same sample are listed, as sequenced in a study of Ad26.COV2.S vaccination and SARS-CoV-2 variants. This table comes from immunoSEQ multiplex PCR, and its TCRdb copy is limited to in-frame clones, with some not included. Here the sample spans 350,000 to 400,000 clones, less than 90% being singletons. Specified treatment: 15 to 20 received Ad26.COV2.S at low or high dose, single or two shots; 5 received placebo; per-sample allocation not given. The samples date from day 63 after the first vaccine or placebo injection. The sequencing here drew on peripheral blood, taken in a trial of Ad26.COV2.S vaccine versus placebo. These receptors all stem from a person aged 18-60 years who received the Ad26.COV2.S COVID-19 vaccine or a placebo.

This clone was seen a single time. This sequence joins TRBV4-1 and TRBJ2-5; no reliable D call. The V gene lost 0 bases and the J gene lost 2 bases, with 16 bases spanning the gap. Germline V gene data show CDR1 as MGHRA and CDR2 as YSYEKL. This CDR3 is built from 17 residues. This chain's CDR3 is CASSQDILSNGQETQYF. CDR3 nucleotides: TGCGCCAGCAGCCAAGACATCCTCTCGAATGGGCAAGAGACCCAGTACTTC.

Comments on this clone: One end of the junction fails to match germline, which may point to a read error. The chain links TRBV19 to TRBJ1-2, with unresolved D. Germline V gives CDR1 LNHDA, CDR2 SQIVND (reference sequence). This CDR3 has 11 residues. DNA of the CDR3: TGTGCCAGTAGTGTAGAGTATGGCTACACCTTC. Its translation: CASSVEYGYTF.

This chain links TRBV19 with TRBJ2-5; 10 bases are a match to TRBD2. The length of the CDR3 is 19 residues. The V and J ends lost 0 bases and 5 bases, in that order; junction bases with no gene match: 15. CDR1 LNHDA and CDR2 SQIVND come from the germline V gene (reference sequence). The CDR3 DNA follows: TGTGCCAGTAGTATAGAGGTGGGAGGAGCGGGGGGGCCAAAGGAGACCCAGTACTTC. Its translation: CASSIEVGGAGGPKETQYF.

This sequence joins TRBV6-5 and TRBJ2-5; possibly TRBD1 or TRBD2 for D (5 bases each). The CDR3 is 13 amino acids. Trimming took off 7 bases at V and 1 base at J, with 10 bases between the two ends. Germline V gives CDR1 MNHEY, CDR2 SVGAGI. The CDR3: CASTWGSQETQYF. DNA of the CDR3: TGTGCCAGCACGTGGGGGTCCCAAGAGACCCAGTACTTC.

The chain employs TRBV10-3 and TRBJ2-5; the match to TRBD2 covers 8 bases. The CDR3 spans 14 residues. CDR1 is ENHRY, CDR2 SYGVKD, per germline. Losses at the gene ends were 8 bases for V and 4 bases for J; bases not matched to a gene: 9. The CDR3 is CAIGASSGLETQYF. In DNA form, the CDR3 reads TGTGCCATCGGGGCCTCTAGCGGGCTAGAGACCCAGTACTTC.

The rearrangement joins TRBV4-1 to TRBJ2-2; TRBD1 matches at 7 bases. The CDR3 sequence is 16 residues long. V shed 2 bases, J shed 7 bases, and the junction held 10 bases outside the gene matches. The V gene's germline CDR1 is MGHRA and CDR2 YSYEKL. The CDR3 region has the DNA TGCGCCAGCAGCCAATTTTCACAGGGGAGTATCGGGGAGCTGTTTTTT. This translates into CASSQFSQGSIGELFF.

This clone was counted only a few times. The V gene is TRBV6-5, the J gene TRBJ1-2; 12 bases match TRBD1. Trimming took 5 bases from V and 14 from J; bases not matched to a gene: 9. Germline CDR1 and CDR2: MNHEY and SVGAGI. This CDR3 has 13 amino acids. The CDR3 reads CASSQGTGGFRTF. CDR3 DNA: TGTGCCAGCAGTCAGGGGACAGGGGGCTTCCGAACCTTC.

The V gene is TRBV5-6, the J gene TRBJ2-5, with D tentatively TRBD1 (5 bases). This CDR3 contains 15 residues. Trimming stripped 1 base from V and 0 bases from J, with 10 bases between. Germline lookup yields CDR1 SGHDT and CDR2 YYEEEE. The CDR3 here is CASSLQGPYQETQYF. CDR3 in DNA: TGTGCCAGCAGCTTGCAGGGCCCGTACCAAGAGACCCAGTACTTC.

This chain connects TRBV14 to TRBJ1-4; D remains unclear. V lost 5 bases and J lost 8, with 21 bases in between. This CDR3 comprises 16 residues. The germline gives CDR1 SGHDN, CDR2 FVKESK. CDR3 in amino acids: CASSRPGLGQKEKLFF. CDR3 bases: TGTGCCAGCAGCAGACCGGGATTAGGGCAGAAGGAAAAACTGTTTTTT.

This clone occurred a few times. This chain links TRBV19 with TRBJ1-5; no reliable D call. The CDR3 totals 13 residues. Trimming took off 6 bases at V and 5 bases at J, with 11 bases between the two ends. Germline CDR1 LNHDA, CDR2 SQIVND (reference sequence). The CDR3 nucleotides read TGTGCCAGTAGCCCCTTTGACTATCAGCCCCAGCATTTT. Translated: CASSPFDYQPQHF. The complete variable domain, with remaining parts taken from reference TRBV19 and TRBJ1-5, reads DGGITQSPKYLFRKEGQNVTLSCEQNLNHDAMYWYRQDPGQGLRLIYYSQIVNDFQKGDIAEGYSVSREKKESFPLTVTSAQKNPTAFYLCASSPFDYQPQHFGDGTRLSIL.

The rearrangement joins TRBV6-5 to TRBJ1-1; 7 bases agree with TRBD1. CDR1 is MNHEY, CDR2 SVGAGI, per germline. V was pared by 6 bases and J by 1 base, with 5 bases of the junction left unmatched. This CDR3 region has 14 residues. CDR3 sequence (DNA): TGTGCCAGCAGGCGTGGACAGGAGAACACTGAAGCTTTCTTT. It translates to CASRRGQENTEAFF.

The chain recombines TRBV29-1 with TRBJ2-3; the D is unclear. CDR3 length: 13 amino acids. Trimming left V 7 bases short and J 5 bases short, with 16 bases between. CDR1 and CDR2 from the germline V gene are SQVTM and ANQGSEA. The CDR3 protein is CSDRDPGEDTQYF. DNA of the CDR3: TGCAGCGACCGTGACCCAGGCGAAGATACGCAGTATTTT.

V is TRBV5-1 and J is TRBJ1-4; D remains ambiguous. The germline V gene has CDR1 SGHRS and CDR2 YFSETQ. The CDR3 is 14 residues long. V was trimmed by 2 bases and J by 0 bases, leaving 5 bases between them. The chain's CDR3 is CASSFGTTNEKLFF. CDR3 nucleotides: TGCGCCAGCAGCTTTGGAACAACTAATGAAAAACTGTTTTTT.

For this clone: This sample includes further DNA sequences coding for the same CDR3. The CDR3 region is CASSLGQRTNYGYTF. The CDR3 bases are TGCGCCAGCAGCTTGGGACAGAGGACTAACTATGGCTACACCTTC. This rearrangement joins TRBV5-1 to TRBJ1-2; D perhaps matches TRBD1 (5 bases). The germline V and J ends were trimmed by 0 bases and 0 bases, with 9 bases remaining between them. The CDR3 consists of 15 residues. The germline V gene has CDR1 SGHRS and CDR2 YFSETQ.

This CDR3 is CASTGTASGNTIYF. In nucleotides, the CDR3 is TGTGCCAGCACCGGGACAGCCTCTGGAAACACCATATATTTT. The chain joins TRBV25-1 to TRBJ1-3, with 7 positions matching TRBD1. The CDR3 is made up of 14 amino acids. V lost 7 bases and J lost 0; bases outside the gene matches: 3. Germline CDR1 MGHDK, CDR2 SYGVNS.

For this clone: This specimen includes other DNA sequences encoding the same CDR3. The chain has TRBV29-1 and TRBJ2-2; 9 bases are shared with TRBD1. V lost 6 bases to trimming and J lost 2 bases; unmatched junction nucleotides: 4. Looked up from germline, CDR1 is SQVTM and CDR2 is ANQGSEA. The CDR3 runs 14 residues. The CDR3 nucleotides are TGCAGCGTGGGGGACAGGGCCAACACCGGGGAGCTGTTTTTT. It codes for CSVGDRANTGELFF.

V gene TRBV9 combines with J gene TRBJ1-1; D uncertain. CDR1 is SGDLS, CDR2 YYNGEE, per germline. The CDR3 runs to 13 residues. Trimming cost V 4 bases and J 0 bases, with 7 bases left between them. DNA for the CDR3: TGTGCCAGCAGCTCAGCAATGAACACTGAAGCTTTCTTT. Its translation: CASSSAMNTEAFF.

This sequence joins TRBV7-8 and TRBJ1-4; TRBD1 agrees at 7 bases. In germline, CDR1 is SGHVS, CDR2 FQNEAQ. The CDR3 totals 16 residues. Unmatched junction bases numbered 10, after V lost 5 bases and J lost 4 bases. Here the CDR3 DNA reads TGTGCCAGCAGCACATCAACAGGGGTCCATAATGAAAAACTGTTTTTT. Residues: CASSTSTGVHNEKLFF. Variable domain in full (rest from reference TRBV7-8 and TRBJ1-4): GAGVSQSPRYKVAKRGQDVALRCDPISGHVSLFWYQQALGQGPEFLTYFQNEAQLDKSGLPSDRFFAERPEGSVSTLKIQRTQQEDSAVYLCASSTSTGVHNEKLFFGSGTQLSVL.

This rearrangement joins TRBV7-2 to TRBJ2-5; a possible D gene is TRBD1 (5 bases). This CDR3 is 13 amino acids long. Trimming shortened V by 3 bases and J by 4 bases, and 9 bases separated the two germline ends. Germline lookup yields CDR1 SGHTA and CDR2 FQGNSA. DNA of the CDR3: TGTGCCAGCAGCTTCAGGGTAACAGAGACCCAGTACTTC. This sequence encodes CASSFRVTETQYF.

The chain has TRBV7-9 and TRBJ1-1; a weak D match, TRBD1 (5 bases). The CDR3 length is 12 residues. Germline CDR1 reads SEHNR; CDR2 reads FQNEAQ (reference sequence). The ends were cut back, 8 bases at V and 0 bases at J, with 7 bases in the middle. Here the CDR3 DNA reads TGTGCCAGCGGGACGGTGAACACTGAAGCTTTCTTT. It encodes CASGTVNTEAFF.

The chain links TRBV7-9 to TRBJ1-3, with D uncertain. This CDR3 is built from 13 residues. The germline CDR1 and CDR2 sequences are SEHNR and FQNEAQ (reference sequence). V lost 5 bases, J lost 3 bases, and 8 bases lay in between. CDR3 nucleotide sequence: TGTGCCAGCAGCACTAGTAGTGGAAACACCATATATTTT. The encoded protein is CASSTSSGNTIYF. The full variable domain, rest sourced from reference TRBV7-9 and TRBJ1-3, is DTGVSQNPRHKITKRGQNVTFRCDPISEHNRLYWYRQTLGQGPEFLTYFQNEAQLEKSRLLSDRFSAERPKGSFSTLEIQRTEQGDSAMYLCASSTSSGNTIYFGEGSWLTVV.

This clone was recorded only once. V gene TRBV7-6 combines with J gene TRBJ2-2; 9 bases match TRBD1. With 5 bases clipped from V and 3 bases from J, the junction kept 4 bases outside the gene matches. Per germline, CDR1 SGHVS and CDR2 FNYEAQ. The length of the CDR3 is 15 residues. CDR3: CASSLGQGYTGELFF. In nucleotides, the CDR3 is TGTGCCAGCAGCCTGGGACAGGGATACACCGGGGAGCTGTTTTTT.

The chain uses TRBV7-2 and TRBJ2-5; 10 bases are a match to TRBD2. V trimming: 3 bases; J trimming: 7 bases; junction bases outside the gene matches: 11. The germline gives CDR1 SGHTA, CDR2 FQGNSA. This CDR3 comprises 16 residues. In nucleotides, the CDR3 is TGTGCCAGCAGCTTCATGCTAGCGGGGGCATTGGGGACCCAGTACTTC. It encodes CASSFMLAGALGTQYF.

This chain joins TRBV7-8 and TRBJ1-5, with D hard to call. This CDR3 is built from 13 residues. Trimming stripped 1 base from V and 6 bases from J, with 7 bases between. CDR1 is SGHVS, CDR2 FQNEAQ, per germline. The CDR3 reads CASSLEFGQPQHF. Written as DNA, the CDR3 is TGTGCCAGCAGCTTAGAATTCGGTCAGCCCCAGCATTTT.

The gene calls are TRBV21-1 and TRBJ1-1. TRBV21-1 is a recognized pseudogene. The CDR3 loop spans 13 amino acids. This CDR3 is CASTYSRDEEAFF. DNA for the CDR3: TGTGCCAGTACGTATTCGCGGGACGAGGAAGCTTTCTTT.

Here the CDR3 reads CASSLAGGISPLHF. The CDR3 DNA follows: TGTGCCAGCAGCTTAGCAGGGGGCATTTCACCCCTCCACTTT. The rearrangement links TRBV7-9 to TRBJ1-6; 7 bases agree with TRBD1. Germline V CDR1 and CDR2: SEHNR, FQNEAQ (reference sequence). J lost 9 bases, V lost 0 bases, and 2 bases had no gene match. The CDR3 totals 14 residues. Looking up the rest from reference TRBV7-9 and TRBJ1-6 gives the full variable domain: DTGVSQNPRHKITKRGQNVTFRCDPISEHNRLYWYRQTLGQGPEFLTYFQNEAQLEKSRLLSDRFSAERPKGSFSTLEIQRTEQGDSAMYLCASSLAGGISPLHFGNGTRLTVT.

The rearrangement uses TRBV30 and TRBJ1-2, with TRBD1 identical over 9 bases. CDR3 length: 14 amino acids. The ends lost 8 bases at V and 4 bases at J; junction bases unmatched: 11. Germline V CDR1 and CDR2: GTSNPN, SVGIG (reference sequence). This CDR3 is CALNRGRLSYGYTF. The CDR3, as DNA: TGTGCCCTGAACAGGGGGCGATTGTCCTATGGCTACACCTTC.

The gene calls are TRBV7-8 and TRBJ2-2, with D uncertain. Germline values: CDR1 SGHVS, CDR2 FQNEAQ. The ends were cut back, 3 bases at V and 7 bases at J, with 18 bases in the middle. The CDR3 loop spans 16 amino acids. Here the CDR3 DNA reads TGTGCCAGCAGCTTTTTATCGTTTTCGGCCCGCGGGGAGCTGTTTTTT. This translates into CASSFLSFSARGELFF.

This chain connects TRBV2 to TRBJ1-2, with a weak D call TRBD1 (6 bases). The ends were cut back, 7 bases at V and 3 bases at J, with 18 bases in the middle. CDR1 is SNHLY and CDR2 is FYNNEI in the germline V gene. The CDR3 extends over 15 amino acids. CDR3 coding DNA: TGTGCCAGCACCCAACAGGGATCTCCCCACTATGGCTACACCTTC. Residues: CASTQQGSPHYGYTF.

This clone appeared once. The chain couples TRBV6-1 to TRBJ2-7; no firm D call. V dropped 7 bases and J dropped 0 bases, with 13 bases sitting between them. The germline gives CDR1 MNHNS, CDR2 SASEGT. This CDR3 has 14 residues. CDR3 sequence (DNA): TGTGCCAGCAAGAATGGCATGAGCTCCTACGAGCAGTACTTC. Protein product: CASKNGMSSYEQYF.

This chain uses TRBV10-3 with TRBJ2-5; 14 bases line up with TRBD2. Germline V gene data show CDR1 as ENHRY and CDR2 as SYGVKD. CDR3 length: 16 residues. The V segment lost 0 bases and the J segment 5 bases; nucleotides outside the gene matches: 2. Written as DNA, the CDR3 is TGTGCCATCAGTGAGTCAGGACTAGCGGGGGGCGAGACCCAGTACTTC. It yields the protein CAISESGLAGGETQYF.

This clone appeared once. The rearrangement links TRBV6-5 to TRBJ2-1; D is unresolved. Germline CDR1 and CDR2: MNHEY and SVGAGI. Trimming removed 6 bases from V and 4 bases from J, with 13 bases in between. This CDR3 region has 14 residues. The CDR3 coding sequence is TGTGCCAGCAGGGGTCGACGCCCATACAATGAGCAGTTCTTC. It is translated as CASRGRRPYNEQFF.